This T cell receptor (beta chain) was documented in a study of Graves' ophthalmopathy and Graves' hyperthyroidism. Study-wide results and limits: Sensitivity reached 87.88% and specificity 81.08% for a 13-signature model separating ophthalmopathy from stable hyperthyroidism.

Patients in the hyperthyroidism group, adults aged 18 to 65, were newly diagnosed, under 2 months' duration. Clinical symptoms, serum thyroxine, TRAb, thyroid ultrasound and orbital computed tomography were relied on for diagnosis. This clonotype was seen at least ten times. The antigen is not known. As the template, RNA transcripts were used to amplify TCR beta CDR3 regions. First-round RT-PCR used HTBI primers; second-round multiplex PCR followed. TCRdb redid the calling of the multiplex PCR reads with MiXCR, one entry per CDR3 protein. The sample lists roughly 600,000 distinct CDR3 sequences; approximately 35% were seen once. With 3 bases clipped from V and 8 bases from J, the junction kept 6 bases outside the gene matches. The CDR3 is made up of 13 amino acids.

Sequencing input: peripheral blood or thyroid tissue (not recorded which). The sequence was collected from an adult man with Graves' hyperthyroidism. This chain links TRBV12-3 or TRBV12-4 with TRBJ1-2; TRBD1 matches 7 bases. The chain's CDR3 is CASSFKGAGGYTF. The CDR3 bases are TGTGCCAGCAGTTTTAAGGGGGCTGGGGGCTACACCTTC.